One and the same sample provided the 3 T cell receptor beta chains below, sequenced in a study of cytomegalovirus exposure and HLA in healthy donors. Both 60 Vbeta primers and 13 Jbeta primers went into the PCR. The repertoire was sequenced with immunoSEQ multiplex PCR; TCRdb's copy has only in-frame clones and lacks some. The sample has about 200,000 clones, 60% to 85% seen once. Sequencing used PBMCs. All receptors derive from a man aged 35-49 years in good health and CMV-seronegative.

The gene calls are TRBV19 and TRBJ2-3; 15 nucleotides agree with TRBD2. The length of the CDR3 is 17 residues. With 4 bases clipped from V and 5 bases from J, the junction kept 7 bases outside the gene matches. CDR1 and CDR2 from the germline V gene are LNHDA and SQIVND (reference sequence). The CDR3 region has the DNA TGTGCCAGTAGTAACCTGGGACTAGCGGGGGGAAGAGATACGCAGTATTTT. The encoded protein is CASSNLGLAGGRDTQYF.

The V call is TRBV19, the J call TRBJ2-3; D possibly corresponds to TRBD2 (6 bases). Germline CDR1 and CDR2: LNHDA and SQIVND (reference sequence). The CDR3 loop spans 16 amino acids. The ends were cut back, 3 bases at V and 0 bases at J, with 13 bases in the middle. The CDR3 coding sequence is TGTGCCAGTAGTATGCGGACTATAACTAGCACAGATACGCAGTATTTT. It is translated as CASSMRTITSTDTQYF. Filled out from reference TRBV19 and TRBJ2-3, the complete variable domain reads DGGITQSPKYLFRKEGQNVTLSCEQNLNHDAMYWYRQDPGQGLRLIYYSQIVNDFQKGDIAEGYSVSREKKESFPLTVTSAQKNPTAFYLCASSMRTITSTDTQYFGPGTRLTVL.

This clone was detected once. The chain recombines TRBV6-5 with TRBJ1-1; D is undetermined. Trimming removed 4 bases at V and 2 bases at J, with 17 bases between. Germline values: CDR1 MNHEY, CDR2 SVGAGI. The CDR3 runs 16 residues. Written as DNA, the CDR3 is TGTGCCAGCAGTTCGGTAGGCCAGGAAATTAACACTGAAGCTTTCTTT. Translated: CASSSVGQEINTEAFF.